The clone carrying this T cell receptor (beta chain) ranks as medium-sized (0.01 to 0.1%). As yet, its antigen is unknown. Amplification used 60 Vbeta primers and 13 Jbeta primers. Only in-frame clones appear in the TCRdb table, and some are missing; sequencing was by immunoSEQ multiplex PCR. The table includes 100,000 to 150,000 clones, about 80% detected once. This record belongs to a study of cytomegalovirus exposure and HLA in healthy donors. Study observations and caveats: In vitro experiments confirmed that three CMV-associated chains were specific for CMV antigens.

This CDR3 is built from 12 residues. The ends lost 6 bases at V and 1 base at J; junction bases unmatched: 0. Germline CDR1 and CDR2: MNHNY and SVGAGI (reference sequence). Though nominally healthy at sampling, donors likely had unrecorded immune exposures. The chain joins TRBV6-6 to TRBJ2-7; 7 nucleotides match TRBD2. This sequence originates from a young man in good health and CMV-seronegative. Sample: PBMCs. The CDR3 DNA reads as TGTGCCAGCAGGCGGGAGTCCTACGAGCAGTACTTC. Protein: CASRRESYEQYF.